The 19 T cell receptor beta chains below all came from one sample that was sequenced in a study of control samples from healthy donors and cancer patients. Measured with immunoSEQ multiplex PCR; TCRdb has only the in-frame clones, and not every one. The table lists 170,000 or so clones, 75% to 95% of them singletons. Sequencing was performed on blood. The receptors were gathered from a woman in her 40s in good health.

The V and J genes are TRBV4-1 and TRBJ2-1, with a tentative D call TRBD1 (5 bases). Trimming took 4 bases from V and 8 from J, leaving 9 bases between them. Germline values: CDR1 MGHRA, CDR2 YSYEKL. This CDR3 contains 12 residues. The CDR3 is CASSPLGDEQFF. DNA of the CDR3: TGCGCCAGCAGCCCCTTAGGGGATGAGCAGTTCTTC.

The V call is TRBV7-9, the J call TRBJ1-6; D possibly corresponds to TRBD1 (5 bases). Looked up from germline, CDR1 is SEHNR and CDR2 is FQNEAQ (reference sequence). CDR3 size: 13 residues. V was clipped by 7 bases and J by 11 bases, with 15 bases between them. This CDR3 reads CASTRDPSTPLHF. The CDR3 DNA sequence: TGTGCCAGCACCCGGGACCCGAGTACACCCCTCCACTTT.

The rearrangement uses TRBV5-1 and TRBJ2-5, with D perhaps matching TRBD1 (6 bases). The V and J ends lost 0 bases and 7 bases respectively, with 10 bases between them. The CDR3 consists of 13 residues. The germline V gene encodes CDR1 SGHRS and CDR2 YFSETQ. The CDR3 region has the DNA TGCGCCAGCAGCTTGGGATCGGACAGGACCCAGTACTTC. Protein sequence: CASSLGSDRTQYF.

This chain connects TRBV7-8 to TRBJ1-5; D remains unclear. Trimming shortened V by 0 bases and J by 3 bases, and 9 bases separated the two germline ends. Germline CDR1 SGHVS, CDR2 FQNEAQ. The CDR3 has 15 amino acids. The CDR3 bases are TGTGCCAGCAGCTTAGCACAGAACTACAATCAGCCCCAGCATTTT. It translates to CASSLAQNYNQPQHF.

The rearrangement uses TRBV2 and TRBJ1-4; 10 bases fit TRBD1. The J segment lost 5 bases and the V segment lost 7 bases, leaving 7 bases of the junction unmatched. Germline V gene lookup returns CDR1 SNHLY and CDR2 FYNNEI. There are 15 residues in the CDR3. The chain's CDR3 is CASMNPGQGNEKLFF. The CDR3 region has the DNA TGTGCCAGCATGAATCCGGGACAGGGGAATGAAAAACTGTTTTTT. Full variable domain (rest looked up from reference TRBV2 and TRBJ1-4): EPEVTQTPSHQVTQMGQEVILRCVPISNHLYFYWYRQILGQKVEFLVSFYNNEISEKSEIFDDQFSVERPDGSNFTLKIRSTKLEDSAMYFCASMNPGQGNEKLFFGSGTQLSVL.

The V call is TRBV7-2, the J call TRBJ2-5; D is possibly TRBD1 (5 bases). Trimming took off 1 base at V and 7 bases at J, with 22 bases between the two ends. The germline V gene encodes CDR1 SGHTA and CDR2 FQGNSA. The CDR3 contains 17 residues. In DNA form, the CDR3 reads TGTGCCAGCAGCTTAGTCGCCACAGGTGGCCGCTGGGTGACCCAGTACTTC. It is translated as CASSLVATGGRWVTQYF.

The table lists this clone with a count of one. The V gene is TRBV5-1, the J gene TRBJ1-2; a possible D gene is TRBD1 (6 bases). Germline values: CDR1 SGHRS, CDR2 YFSETQ. The germline V and J ends were trimmed by 0 bases and 8 bases, with 14 bases remaining between them. This CDR3 spans 14 amino acids. The CDR3 nucleotides read TGCGCCAGCAGCTTGGAAGCAGGGGCAGGAGGCTACACCTTC. Residues: CASSLEAGAGGYTF.

The chain has TRBV11-2 and TRBJ2-2; TRBD2 agrees at 7 bases. The CDR3 is 19 amino acids. CDR1 and CDR2 (germline): SGHAT, FQNNGV. V lost 0 bases to trimming and J lost 3 bases; unmatched junction nucleotides: 13. In DNA form, the CDR3 reads TGTGCCAGCAGCTTAGATAGGGCGGGGGACCCCGTTGACACCGGGGAGCTGTTTTTT. This sequence encodes CASSLDRAGDPVDTGELFF.

The genes are TRBV6-5 and TRBJ2-7; D perhaps matches TRBD2 (6 bases). The CDR3 is 13 amino acids. Per the germline V gene, CDR1 is MNHEY and CDR2 is SVGAGI. V was trimmed by 8 bases and J by 2 bases, leaving 13 bases between them. CDR3 nucleotide sequence: TGTGCCAGCTCCGGAGGGTGGACCTACGAGCAGTACTTC. Translating gives CASSGGWTYEQYF.

This clone was detected once. The chain uses TRBV2 and TRBJ1-2; 10 bases line up with TRBD1. The V segment lost 6 bases and the J segment 7 bases; nucleotides outside the gene matches: 8. From germline, CDR1 is SNHLY and CDR2 FYNNEI. The CDR3 contains 14 residues. The CDR3 loop reads CASSALGTGVGYTF. DNA for the CDR3: TGTGCCAGCAGCGCCCTGGGGACAGGGGTTGGCTACACCTTC.

The CDR3 region has the DNA TGTGCCAGCAGCCAACCGACAGGGGATGGCTACACCTTC. Translation gives CASSQPTGDGYTF. The genes are TRBV3-1 (or the pseudogene TRBV3-2) and TRBJ1-2, with 8 bases lining up with TRBD1. This CDR3 has 13 amino acids. V was clipped by 2 bases and J by 6 bases; unmatched bases: 2. CDR1 is LGHDT and CDR2 is YNNKEL in the germline V gene (reference sequence).

The J gene is TRBJ1-1, the V gene TRBV29-1; 7 bases fit TRBD1. V was clipped by 6 bases and J by 2 bases; unmatched bases: 3. The CDR3 runs 12 residues. Germline CDR1 and CDR2: SQVTM and ANQGSEA. Here the CDR3 DNA reads TGCAGCGTGTCAGGGGGTAACACTGAAGCTTTCTTT. It translates to CSVSGGNTEAFF. The full variable domain, completed using reference TRBV29-1 and TRBJ1-1, is SAVISQKPSRDICQRGTSLTIQCQVDSQVTMMFWYRQQPGQSLTLIATANQGSEATYESGFVIDKFPISRPNLTFSTLTVSNMSPEDSSIYLCSVSGGNTEAFFGQGTRLTVV.

The rearrangement uses TRBV4-1 and TRBJ2-2; D is uncertain. CDR3 length: 18 amino acids. V lost 2 bases and J 5 bases, leaving 21 bases between the germline ends. Germline V lookup: CDR1 MGHRA, CDR2 YSYEKL. CDR3 bases: TGCGCCAGCAGCCAAAGAGCGTTAGGGAATTTCGGAACCGGGGAGCTGTTTTTT. It translates to CASSQRALGNFGTGELFF.

In this sample, this clone turned up once. The genes are TRBV4-1 and TRBJ1-2; D ambiguous. V shed 4 bases and J shed 5 bases, with 17 bases lying between them. The CDR3 loop spans 15 amino acids. Germline loops: CDR1 MGHRA, CDR2 YSYEKL. This chain's CDR3 is CASSPAGDSYYGYTF. CDR3 DNA sequence: TGCGCCAGCAGCCCCGCCGGGGATTCTTATTATGGCTACACCTTC.

The chain is built from TRBV3-1 (or the pseudogene TRBV3-2) and TRBJ2-7, with 12 bases lining up with TRBD1. This CDR3 is 15 amino acids long. CDR1 and CDR2 from the germline V gene are LGHDT and YNNKEL (reference sequence). J gave up 3 bases and V 3 bases, and 3 bases lay outside the gene matches. CDR3: CASSQGQGAGYEQYF. CDR3 coding DNA: TGTGCCAGCAGCCAGGGACAGGGGGCGGGCTACGAGCAGTACTTC.

This clone came up once. This rearrangement joins TRBV18 to TRBJ2-1, with 8 positions matching TRBD2. Germline assignment: CDR1 KGHSH and CDR2 LQKENI. This CDR3 region has 15 residues. After removal of 3 bases from V and 7 bases from J, the junction contained 8 bases not matched to a gene. The CDR3 is CASSPLTGGENEQFF. The CDR3 region has the DNA TGTGCCAGCTCACCCCTAACGGGGGGGGAGAATGAGCAGTTCTTC. The entire variable domain, with the rest obtained from reference TRBV18 and TRBJ2-1, is as follows: NAGVMQNPRHLVRRRGQEARLRCSPMKGHSHVYWYRQLPEEGLKFMVYLQKENIIDESGMPKERFSAEFPKEGPSILRIQQVVRGDSAAYFCASSPLTGGENEQFFGPGTRLTVL.

The chain links TRBV9 to TRBJ1-6; no clear D gene. The germline gives CDR1 SGDLS, CDR2 YYNGEE. The germline V and J ends were trimmed by 0 bases and 8 bases, with 6 bases remaining between them. There are 13 residues in the CDR3. The CDR3 protein is CASSVARDSPLHF. The CDR3 DNA reads TGTGCCAGCAGCGTAGCTCGGGATTCACCCCTCCACTTT. Full variable domain (missing parts from reference TRBV9 and TRBJ1-6): DSGVTQTPKHLITATGQRVTLRCSPRSGDLSVYWYQQSLDQGLQFLIQYYNGEERAKGNILERFSAQQFPDLHSELNLSSLELGDSALYFCASSVARDSPLHFGNGTRLTVT.

The chain has TRBV4-1 and TRBJ1-1, with D perhaps matching TRBD1 (5 bases). Trimming cost V 0 bases and J 3 bases, with 8 bases left between them. Germline assignment: CDR1 MGHRA and CDR2 YSYEKL. The CDR3 runs 14 residues. The CDR3 sequence is CASSQDWGDTEAFF. The CDR3 DNA is TGCGCCAGCAGCCAAGATTGGGGGGACACTGAAGCTTTCTTT.

This sequence joins TRBV5-6 and TRBJ2-2; 12 bases are a match to TRBD2. CDR3 size: 16 residues. With 4 bases clipped from V and 3 bases from J, the junction kept 4 bases outside the gene matches. The germline gives CDR1 SGHDT, CDR2 YYEEEE. The CDR3 region is CASSLRLAGDTGELFF. As DNA, the CDR3 is TGTGCCAGCAGCCTCAGACTAGCGGGGGACACCGGGGAGCTGTTTTTT. The full variable domain, completed using reference TRBV5-6 and TRBJ2-2, is DAGVTQSPTHLIKTRGQQVTLRCSPKSGHDTVSWYQQALGQGPQFIFQYYEEEERQRGNFPDRFSGHQFPNYSSELNVNALLLGDSALYLCASSLRLAGDTGELFFGEGSRLTVL.